Each of the 18 T cell receptor beta chains below was sequenced from the same sample in a study of memory CD4+ T cells and cytomegalovirus serostatus. Single viable CD3+CD4+CD8-CD45RO+ cells were sorted as the memory CD4+ T cells. The table came from immunoSEQ multiplex PCR; TCRdb's copy has only in-frame clones and leaves some out. The table records about 56,000 clones, around 76% of them present only once. The sample consisted of memory CD4+ T cells from blood. The receptors stem from an adult in good health and CMV-seronegative.

The genes are TRBV27 and TRBJ1-1; D unresolved. Trimming took 6 bases from V and 7 from J, leaving 21 bases between them. The CDR3 runs to 15 residues. CDR1 and CDR2 from the germline V gene are MNHEY and SMNVEV (reference sequence). The CDR3 protein is CASSFLSLTRSEAFF. For the CDR3, the DNA is TGTGCCAGCAGCTTTCTAAGCCTGACACGGAGTGAAGCTTTCTTT.

This clone was seen just once. This chain links TRBV21-1 with TRBJ1-2. TRBV21-1 is shown as a pseudogene. CDR3 length equals 12 residues. The CDR3 reads CASSHETYGYTF. The CDR3 region has the DNA TGTGCCAGCAGCCACGAGACCTATGGCTACACCTTC.

This chain uses TRBV30 with TRBJ2-3; either TRBD1 or TRBD2 may supply D (5 bases each). Germline assignment: CDR1 GTSNPN and CDR2 SVGIG (reference sequence). This CDR3 is built from 14 residues. V shed 5 bases and J shed 6 bases, with 18 bases lying between them. The CDR3, as DNA: TGTGCCTGGGGTCCCGGCTTCGAGGGGGATACGCAGTATTTT. It is translated as CAWGPGFEGDTQYF.

The CDR3, as DNA: TGTGCCAGCAGTTACTCACCCACAGTCCCCAATGAGCAGTTCTTC. Its protein product is CASSYSPTVPNEQFF. The chain has TRBV6-5 and TRBJ2-1; D ambiguous. V lost 0 bases and J 6 bases, leaving 12 bases between the germline ends. This CDR3 is built from 15 residues. The germline gives CDR1 MNHEY, CDR2 SVGAGI.

The chain is built from TRBV29-1 and TRBJ2-5; D is uncertain. There are 13 residues in the CDR3. Trimming removed 2 bases at V and 1 base at J, with 8 bases between. Germline loops: CDR1 SQVTM, CDR2 ANQGSEA. This chain's CDR3 is CSVESNLQETQYF. The CDR3 DNA reads TGCAGCGTTGAATCCAACCTCCAAGAGACCCAGTACTTC.

This chain connects TRBV6-6 to TRBJ2-3; no clear D. Germline-derived CDR1 and CDR2 are MNHNY and SVGAGI (reference sequence). The CDR3 is 12 residues long. Trimming shortened V by 7 bases and J by 5 bases, and 10 bases separated the two germline ends. CDR3 in amino acids: CASNDPRDTQYF. The CDR3 DNA follows: TGTGCCAGCAATGACCCAAGAGATACGCAGTATTTT.

This chain uses TRBV7-8 with TRBJ2-7; D is perhaps TRBD1 (6 bases). Germline CDR1 SGHVS, CDR2 FQNEAQ. This CDR3 comprises 15 residues. Trimming pared 2 bases from V and 5 bases from J, leaving 16 bases between. CDR3 sequence (DNA): TGTGCCAGCAGCTTAACTGGGGGCCGGGTCGACGAGCAGTACTTC. Translating gives CASSLTGGRVDEQYF.

This chain connects TRBV5-1 to TRBJ1-6, with D maybe TRBD1 (5 bases). V lost 4 bases, J lost 8 bases, and 16 bases lay in between. CDR1 and CDR2 (germline): SGHRS, YFSETQ. The CDR3 covers 15 residues. CDR3 coding DNA: TGCGCCAGCAGCCCCGCACCAGGGCTGGATTCACCCCTCCACTTT. Translation gives CASSPAPGLDSPLHF.

The rearrangement uses TRBV6-5 and TRBJ2-1; no definite D call. The CDR3 is 13 amino acids. Looked up from germline, CDR1 is MNHEY and CDR2 is SVGAGI. V gave up 5 bases and J gave up 10 bases, with 15 bases separating them. The CDR3: CASSPYLSGEQFF. CDR3 nucleotides: TGTGCCAGCAGTCCCTATCTGAGTGGGGAGCAGTTCTTC.

This chain links TRBV9 with TRBJ2-3; D is uncertain. CDR1 is SGDLS and CDR2 is YYNGEE in the germline V gene. The CDR3 spans 14 residues. Between the trimmed V and J ends, which lost 4 bases and 2 bases, there was a span of 11 bases. The CDR3 nucleotides read TGTGCCAGCAGCCTTCAGACATTCACAGATACGCAGTATTTT. Its protein product is CASSLQTFTDTQYF.

The chain employs TRBV29-1 and TRBJ2-5, with D maybe TRBD2 (5 bases). The germline gives CDR1 SQVTM, CDR2 ANQGSEA. The CDR3 length is 12 residues. V was shortened by 3 bases and J by 5 bases, with 10 bases between the two germline ends. CDR3 sequence: CSVDRSGETQYF. CDR3 nucleotides: TGCAGCGTTGACAGATCGGGGGAGACCCAGTACTTC.

V and J are TRBV9 and TRBJ2-1; perhaps TRBD2 as D (6 bases). Trimming took 0 bases from V and 8 from J, leaving 15 bases between them. Germline V lookup: CDR1 SGDLS, CDR2 YYNGEE. The CDR3 has 15 residues. CDR3 protein: CASSVATSLRHEQFF. The CDR3 DNA reads TGTGCCAGCAGCGTAGCAACTAGCCTGAGGCATGAGCAGTTCTTC.

The rearrangement uses TRBV5-4 and TRBJ2-2; TRBD1 matches 8 bases. V was pared by 3 bases and J by 2 bases, with 6 bases of the junction left unmatched. Per germline, CDR1 SGHNT and CDR2 YYREEE (reference sequence). This CDR3 spans 16 amino acids. The CDR3, as DNA: TGTGCCAGCAGCTCGGACAGGGTTACCAACACCGGGGAGCTGTTTTTT. Its protein is CASSSDRVTNTGELFF. Together with reference TRBV5-4 and TRBJ2-2, the CDR3 gives the full variable domain: ETGVTQSPTHLIKTRGQQVTLRCSSQSGHNTVSWYQQALGQGPQFIFQYYREEENGRGNFPPRFSGLQFPNYSSELNVNALELDDSALYLCASSSDRVTNTGELFFGEGSRLTVL.

The J gene is TRBJ1-1, the V gene TRBV7-3, with D hard to call. The CDR3 loop spans 13 amino acids. Germline-derived CDR1 and CDR2 are SGHTA and FQGTGA. V was pared by 4 bases and J by 3 bases, with 9 bases between. CDR3 in amino acids: CASSYRRDTEAFF. In DNA, the CDR3 is TGTGCCAGCAGCTACCGGCGAGACACTGAAGCTTTCTTT.

In this sample, this clone turned up once. The chain uses TRBV29-1 and TRBJ2-7; D remains ambiguous. Germline V gene lookup returns CDR1 SQVTM and CDR2 ANQGSEA. This CDR3 is built from 13 residues. V lost 2 bases and J lost 0, with 8 bases in between. The CDR3 nucleotides read TGCAGCGTTGAATCTGACAACTCCTACGAGCAGTACTTC. The encoded protein is CSVESDNSYEQYF.

This rearrangement joins TRBV27 to TRBJ2-7, with D maybe TRBD1 (5 bases). CDR3 size: 15 residues. V lost 3 bases to trimming and J lost 1 base, with 13 bases between them. Germline values: CDR1 MNHEY, CDR2 SMNVEV (reference sequence). In DNA, the CDR3 is TGTGCCAGCAGTTTTCGGGCAGGGAATTCCTACGAGCAGTACTTC. The encoded protein is CASSFRAGNSYEQYF.

The chain recombines TRBV6-1 with TRBJ1-2, with D unresolved. From germline, CDR1 is MNHNS and CDR2 SASEGT. The CDR3 is 14 residues long. Trimming cost V 1 base and J 4 bases, with 10 bases left between them. The CDR3 sequence: CASSEGWVGYGYTF. CDR3 sequence (DNA): TGTGCCAGCAGTGAAGGTTGGGTGGGCTATGGCTACACCTTC.

V gene TRBV11-2 combines with J gene TRBJ1-2; D ambiguous. CDR1 and CDR2 (germline): SGHAT, FQNNGV. Trimming cost V 3 bases and J 6 bases, with 8 bases left between them. The CDR3 spans 12 residues. The CDR3 reads CASSFFADGYTF. For the CDR3, the DNA is TGTGCCAGCAGCTTTTTCGCAGATGGCTACACCTTC.